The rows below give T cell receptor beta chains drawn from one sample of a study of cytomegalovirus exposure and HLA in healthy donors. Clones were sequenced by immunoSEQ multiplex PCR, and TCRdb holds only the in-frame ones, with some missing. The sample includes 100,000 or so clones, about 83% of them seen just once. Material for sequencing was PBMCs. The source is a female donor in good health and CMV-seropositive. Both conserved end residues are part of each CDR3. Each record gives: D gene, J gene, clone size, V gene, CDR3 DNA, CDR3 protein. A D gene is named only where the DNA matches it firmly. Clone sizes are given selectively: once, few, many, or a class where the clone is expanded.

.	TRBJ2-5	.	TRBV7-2	TGTGCCAGCAGCTTTAGTTTTGAACAAGAGACCCAGTACTTC	CASSFSFEQETQYF
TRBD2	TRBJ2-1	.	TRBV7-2	TGTGCCAGCAGCCGGCGACTAGCGGTCAGTGAGCAGTTCTTC	CASSRRLAVSEQFF
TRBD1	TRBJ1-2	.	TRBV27	TGTGCCAGCAGTTTAGGGGGACAGGGAGGGAACTATGGCTACACCTTC	CASSLGGQGGNYGYTF
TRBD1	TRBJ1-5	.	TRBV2	TGTGCCAGCAGACAGGACAGGGCCCTCAATCAGCCCCAGCATTTT	CASRQDRALNQPQHF
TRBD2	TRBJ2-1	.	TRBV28	TGTGCCAGCAGCGGACTAGCGGTTGGCAATGAGCAGTTCTTC	CASSGLAVGNEQFF
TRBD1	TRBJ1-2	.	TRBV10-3	TGTGCCATCAGTGAGTCGATCGGGACAGGGAGCTATGGCTACACCTTC	CAISESIGTGSYGYTF
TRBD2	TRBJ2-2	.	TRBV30	TGTGCCTGGAGTACCACGGGGGGGAACACCGGGGAGCTGTTTTTT	CAWSTTGGNTGELFF
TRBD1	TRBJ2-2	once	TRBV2	TGTGCCAGCGGGTACAGGGGGGAAACCGGGGAGCTGTTTTTT	CASGYRGETGELFF
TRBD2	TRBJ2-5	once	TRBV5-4	TGTGCCAGCAGCCTAGCGGGGGGGCCGGAGACCCAGTACTTC	CASSLAGGPETQYF
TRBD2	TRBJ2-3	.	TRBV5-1	TGCGCCAGCAGCAACCCCGGGACTAGCCCCACAGATACGCAGTATTTT	CASSNPGTSPTDTQYF
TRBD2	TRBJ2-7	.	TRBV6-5	TGTGCCAGCAAGGGCGGGCGGGGGGGGACCTACGAGCAGTACTTC	CASKGGRGGTYEQYF